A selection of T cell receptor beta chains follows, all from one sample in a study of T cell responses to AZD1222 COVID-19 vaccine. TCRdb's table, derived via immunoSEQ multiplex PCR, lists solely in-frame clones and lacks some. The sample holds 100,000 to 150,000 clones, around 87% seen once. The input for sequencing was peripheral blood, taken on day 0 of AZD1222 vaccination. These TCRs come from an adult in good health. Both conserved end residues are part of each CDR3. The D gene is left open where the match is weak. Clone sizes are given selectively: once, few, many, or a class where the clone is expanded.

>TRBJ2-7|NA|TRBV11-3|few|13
TGTGCCAGCAGCTTATATCCCTCCTACGAGCAGTACTTC
CASSLYPSYEQYF
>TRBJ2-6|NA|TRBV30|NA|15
TGTGCCTGGAGTGCTTATCACTCTGGGGCCAACGTCCTGACTTTC
CAWSAYHSGANVLTF
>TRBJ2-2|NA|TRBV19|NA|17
TGTGCCAGTAGTATAGGTTTCCGGGGGCTAGGCACCGGGGAGCTGTTTTTT
CASSIGFRGLGTGELFF
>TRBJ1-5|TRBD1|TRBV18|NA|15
TGTGCCAGCTCACCAGGACAGGGTAGCAATCAGCCCCAGCATTTT
CASSPGQGSNQPQHF
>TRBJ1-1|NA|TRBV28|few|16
TGTGCCAGCAGTCTCCCAAGGCCGGGACTGAACACTGAAGCTTTCTTT
CASSLPRPGLNTEAFF
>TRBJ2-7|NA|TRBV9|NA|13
TGTGCCAGCAGCGTAGACAGCTCCTACGAGCAGTACTTC
CASSVDSSYEQYF
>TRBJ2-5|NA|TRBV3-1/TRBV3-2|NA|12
TGTGCCAGCAGCCAAGATCGCGAGACCCAGTACTTC
CASSQDRETQYF
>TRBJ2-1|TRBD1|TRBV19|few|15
TGTGCCAGTAGTATAGTGGACAGGGGGCTCTATGAGCAGTTCTTC
CASSIVDRGLYEQFF
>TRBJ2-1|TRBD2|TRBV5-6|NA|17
TGTGCCAGCAGCTACGGACTAGCGTCCCAGACGAGCAATGAGCAGTTCTTC
CASSYGLASQTSNEQFF
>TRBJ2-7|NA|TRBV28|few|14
TGTGCCAGCAGTCTTCCAGGGACTTTACGAGAGCAGTACTTC
CASSLPGTLREQYF
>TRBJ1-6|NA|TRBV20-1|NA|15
TGCAGTGCTAGTGACCCACCCCCTTATAATTCACCCCTCCACTTT
CSASDPPPYNSPLHF
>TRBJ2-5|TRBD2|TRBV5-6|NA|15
TGTGCCAGCAGTCACATGAGCGGGACGCTGGAGACCCAGTACTTC
CASSHMSGTLETQYF
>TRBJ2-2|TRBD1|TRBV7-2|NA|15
TGTGCCAGCAGCCGCGACAGGGGGCGGGTCGGGGAGCTGTTTTTT
CASSRDRGRVGELFF
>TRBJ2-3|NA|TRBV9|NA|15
TGTGCCAGCAGCGTAGGGGCGGTGGGTAGAGATACGCAGTATTTT
CASSVGAVGRDTQYF
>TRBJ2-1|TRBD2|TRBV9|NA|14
TGTGCCAGCAGTCCCCAGACTAGCGCCTATGAGCAGTTCTTC
CASSPQTSAYEQFF
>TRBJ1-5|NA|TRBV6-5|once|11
TGTGCCAGCAGCAACCCAGGGCCCCAGCATTTT
CASSNPGPQHF
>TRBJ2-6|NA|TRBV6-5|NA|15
TGTGCCAGCACCCCTTGGGGCTCTGGGGCCAACGTCCTGACTTTC
CASTPWGSGANVLTF
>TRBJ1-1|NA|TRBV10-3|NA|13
TGTGCCACCTCCGGGACGGCGAACACTGAAGCTTTCTTT
CATSGTANTEAFF
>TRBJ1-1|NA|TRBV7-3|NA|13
TGTGCCAGCAGCTTGGGGGTACAAACTGAAGCTTTCTTT
CASSLGVQTEAFF
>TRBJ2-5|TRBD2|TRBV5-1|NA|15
TGCGCCAGCAGCACCCTAGCGGGGGCCCAAGAGACCCAGTACTTC
CASSTLAGAQETQYF
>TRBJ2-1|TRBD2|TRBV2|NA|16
TGTGCCAGCAGTGAGTTGGGACTAGCGGCCACCAAGGAGCAGTTCTTC
CASSELGLAATKEQFF
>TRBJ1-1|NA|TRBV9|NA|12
TGTGCCAGCAGCGAAGCTGGGGGGGGAGCTTTCTTT
CASSEAGGGAFF
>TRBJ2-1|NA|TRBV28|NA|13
TGTGCCAGCAGTTACTCTCAGACCCTCCCGCAGTTCTTC
CASSYSQTLPQFF
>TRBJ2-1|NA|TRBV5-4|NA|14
TGTGCCAGCAGCTTGGAACCGCTTAGCAGTGAGCAGTTCTTC
CASSLEPLSSEQFF
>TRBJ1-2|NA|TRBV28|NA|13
TGTGCCAGCACCATGGGCATAGACTATGGCTACACCTTC
CASTMGIDYGYTF
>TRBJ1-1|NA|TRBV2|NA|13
TGTGCCAGCAGTGTTGGAAAGGGCGCTGAAGCTTTCTTT
CASSVGKGAEAFF
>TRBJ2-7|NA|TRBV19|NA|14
TGTGCCAGTAGTATTGACTCCCTTCAATACGAGCAGTACTTC
CASSIDSLQYEQYF
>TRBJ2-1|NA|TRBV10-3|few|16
TGTGCCATCAGTGGTATGGGGGGGGCGGCAAACAATGAGCAGTTCTTC
CAISGMGGAANNEQFF
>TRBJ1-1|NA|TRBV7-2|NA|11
TGTGCCAGCAGCTTAGGAGTTGAAGCTTTCTTT
CASSLGVEAFF
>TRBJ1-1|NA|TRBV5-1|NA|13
TGCGCCAGCAGCTTTGGGGTCAGCACTGAAGCTTTCTTT
CASSFGVSTEAFF
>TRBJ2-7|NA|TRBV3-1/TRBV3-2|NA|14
TGTGCCAGCAGCACCCAGAGGTACGCCTACGAGCAGTACTTC
CASSTQRYAYEQYF
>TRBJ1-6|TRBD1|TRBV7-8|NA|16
TGTGCCAGCAGCTTAGCCGGGACAGGGCCCAATTCACCCCTCCACTTT
CASSLAGTGPNSPLHF
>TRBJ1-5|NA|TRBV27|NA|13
TGTGCCAGCAGTTTACGGCCGTTGCAGCCCCAGCATTTT
CASSLRPLQPQHF
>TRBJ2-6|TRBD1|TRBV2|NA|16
TGTGCCAGCAGACCGACAGGGGGCTCTGGGGCCAACGTCCTGACTTTC
CASRPTGGSGANVLTF
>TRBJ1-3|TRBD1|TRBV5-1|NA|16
TGCGCCAGCAGCCCGGGGACAGGGGGCCCTGGAAACACCATATATTTT
CASSPGTGGPGNTIYF
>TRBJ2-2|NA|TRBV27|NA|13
TGTGCCAGCAGTTTATGGCAGTCCGGGGAGCTGTTTTTT
CASSLWQSGELFF
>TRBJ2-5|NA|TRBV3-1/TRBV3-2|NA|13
TGTGCCAGCAGCCAGTACAGGGAAAAGACCCAGTACTTC
CASSQYREKTQYF
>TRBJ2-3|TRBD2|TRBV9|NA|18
TGTGCCAGCAGCGTTATCAGCGGGGGGGCATGGAGCACAGATACGCAGTATTTT
CASSVISGGAWSTDTQYF
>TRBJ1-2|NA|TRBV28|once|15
TGTGCCAGCAGTTCCGCCCGGGGAGGGGGGAATGGCTACACCTTC
CASSSARGGGNGYTF
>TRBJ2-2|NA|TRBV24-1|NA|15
TGTGCCACCAGTTCCCGGGACGGATACACCGGGGAGCTGTTTTTT
CATSSRDGYTGELFF
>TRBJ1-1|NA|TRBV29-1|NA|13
TGCAGCGTTGAAGAAGAGGGTGGGACTGAAGCTTTCTTT
CSVEEEGGTEAFF
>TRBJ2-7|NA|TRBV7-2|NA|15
TGTGCCAGCAGCTTAGCCTCCGACAGTTCCTACGAGCAGTACTTC
CASSLASDSSYEQYF
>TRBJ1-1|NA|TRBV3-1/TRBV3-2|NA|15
TGTGCCAGCAGCCAAGGGTGGCAGCTAAACACTGAAGCTTTCTTT
CASSQGWQLNTEAFF
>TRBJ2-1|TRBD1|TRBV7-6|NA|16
TGTGCCAGCAGCTCCCGGACAGGAACCGGGGCGAATGAGCAGTTCTTC
CASSSRTGTGANEQFF
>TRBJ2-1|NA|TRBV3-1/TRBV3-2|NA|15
TGTGCCAGCAGCCAAGCGGGGTTCGCCTACAATGAGCAGTTCTTC
CASSQAGFAYNEQFF
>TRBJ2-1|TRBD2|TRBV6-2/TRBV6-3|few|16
TGTGCCAGCAGCTCGGACTTAGCGGGAGAGTATAATGAGCAGTTCTTC
CASSSDLAGEYNEQFF
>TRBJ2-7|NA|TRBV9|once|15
TGTGCCAGCAGCCCCGGGCTAGCGCGTACCTACGAGCAGTACTTC
CASSPGLARTYEQYF
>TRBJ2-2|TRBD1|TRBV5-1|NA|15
TGCGCCAGCAGTCAAGACAGGGCGAACACCGGGGAGCTGTTTTTT
CASSQDRANTGELFF
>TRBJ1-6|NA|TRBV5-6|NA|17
TGTGCCAGCAGCCAAACAGGTGGGGACTCCTATAATTCACCCCTCCACTTT
CASSQTGGDSYNSPLHF
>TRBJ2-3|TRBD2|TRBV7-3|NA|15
TGTGCCAGCAGCTTAGGCCTAGCGGGCACAGATACGCAGTATTTT
CASSLGLAGTDTQYF